This TCR beta chain was captured by sequencing in a study of CXCR3-negative and CXCR3-positive naive CD8 T cells. It was by 5' RACE with UMI labels that the TRB cDNA libraries were prepared. TCRdb reprocessed the 5' RACE reads and keeps a single row for each CDR3 protein, giving no DNA. This repertoire comprises about 130,000 distinct CDR3 sequences; its ten largest clones make up 0.41%. As regards this clonotype: Its target is not known.

Germline V gene lookup returns CDR1 MGHDK and CDR2 SYGVNS. The CDR3 consists of 16 residues. General observations from the study: Surface CD5 looked about the same in the naive subsets, so the authors worked out TCR strength from TRB CDR3 properties. Partial loss of CXCR3 expression followed cryopreservation; most assays used fresh PBMCs. The TRB CDR3s that CXCR3-positive naive cells carried were more hydrophobic than those of CXCR3-negative naive cells. Comparably high diversity marked both naive subsets, whereas memory CD8+ cells had much lower diversity.

V is TRBV25-1 and J is TRBJ2-2; TCRdb gives TRBD1 as the D gene, but with no DNA this cannot be confirmed. The sequence was obtained from a human donor in good health. Some clones in this sample may be carry-over from other donors' samples. The sample comprised naive CXCR3+ CD8+ T cells from blood. Documented subset: CD45RO-CCR7+CD27+CD95- naive CD8+ T cells expressing CXCR3 (TNR3+). The CDR3 loop is CASSELAGGDTGELFF.